The rows below give T cell receptor beta chains drawn from one sample of a study of T cell repertoires in cytomegalovirus infection. From the reads, TCRdb called clonotypes with MiXCR, one entry per CDR3 protein. The sample shows under 800,000 distinct CDR3 sequences, 20% to 25% of them seen only once. The specimen sequenced was CD8+ T cells from PBMCs. These receptors were taken from a human donor in good health (CMV status not recorded). Some clones in this sample may be carry-over from other donors' samples. The CDR3 runs from the conserved cysteine through the conserved F or W. A D gene is named only where the DNA matches it firmly. Part of the rows lack a size; the others show once, few, many or a class for expanded clones.

v_gene	j_gene	len	d_gene	abundance	CDR3aa	CDR3nt
TRBV28	TRBJ1-2	11	-	-	CASSLGLFRAF	TGTGCCAGCAGTTTAGGCCTCTTTCGGGCCTTC
TRBV19	TRBJ1-5	15	TRBD1	few	CASATRDSGNQPQHF	TGTGCCAGTGCGACCCGGGACAGCGGCAATCAGCCCCAGCATTTT
TRBV11-2	TRBJ2-1	16	-	few	CASSLVGGPSPNEQFF	TGTGCCAGCAGCCTAGTCGGTGGACCCTCGCCGAATGAGCAGTTCTTC
TRBV4-2	TRBJ1-1	15	-	-	CASSQDLGQNTEAFF	TGTGCCAGCAGCCAAGATTTGGGCCAGAACACTGAAGCTTTCTTT
TRBV19	TRBJ1-6	11	-	many	CASSIGKRYHF	TGTGCCAGTAGTATAGGAAAGCGGTACCACTTT
TRBV27	TRBJ1-2	11	-	few	CATSGNYGYTF	TGTGCCACCTCGGGCAACTATGGCTACACCTTC
TRBV12-3/TRBV12-4	TRBJ2-5	12	-	-	CASSFGDETQYF	TGTGCCAGCAGTTTCGGGGACGAGACCCAGTACTTC
TRBV5-6	TRBJ2-3	15	TRBD1	-	CASSLDRGRADMQYF	TGTGCCAGCAGCTTGGACAGGGGGCGAGCAGATATGCAGTATTTT
TRBV12-3/TRBV12-4	TRBJ2-3	13	-	-	CASGGALTDTQYF	TGTGCTAGTGGGGGGGCACTGACAGATACGCAGTATTTT
TRBV7-6	TRBJ1-1	14	-	many	CASSPSGGHTEAFF	TGTGCCAGCAGCCCCTCTGGGGGGCACACTGAAGCTTTCTTT
TRBV12-3/TRBV12-4	TRBJ2-2	16	-	few	CASSFAGVGYTGELFF	TGTGCCAGCAGTTTTGCCGGGGTCGGGTACACCGGGGAGCTGTTTTTT
TRBV28	TRBJ2-5	14	-	many	CASSLESRQETQYF	TGTGCCAGCAGTTTGGAGAGTCGGCAAGAGACCCAGTACTTC